The 11 T cell receptor beta chains reported below all come from one sample, sequenced in a study of cytomegalovirus exposure and HLA in healthy donors. Primers: 60 Vbeta forward and 13 Jbeta reverse. Generated by immunoSEQ multiplex PCR, the TCRdb table keeps only in-frame clones and is missing some. The table shows some 130,000 clones, with more than 80% occurring only once. Specimen: PBMCs. Source of these receptors: a man aged 40-49 years in good health and CMV-seronegative.

The chain links TRBV2 to TRBJ2-7; 12 positions agree with TRBD1. The CDR3 has 14 residues. V gave up 6 bases and J gave up 4 bases; unmatched junction bases: 4. Per the germline V gene, CDR1 is SNHLY and CDR2 is FYNNEI. The CDR3 protein is CASSGTGGIYEQYF. The DNA of the CDR3 is TGTGCCAGCAGCGGGACAGGGGGCATATACGAGCAGTACTTC. The variable domain in full, completed from reference TRBV2 and TRBJ2-7, reads EPEVTQTPSHQVTQMGQEVILRCVPISNHLYFYWYRQILGQKVEFLVSFYNNEISEKSEIFDDQFSVERPDGSNFTLKIRSTKLEDSAMYFCASSGTGGIYEQYFGPGTRLTVT.

The rearrangement links TRBV30 to TRBJ1-4, with 9 positions matching TRBD1. This CDR3 is built from 13 residues. Germline loops: CDR1 GTSNPN, CDR2 SVGIG (reference sequence). The V and J ends lost 5 bases and 5 bases, in that order; junction bases with no gene match: 3. The CDR3 region has the DNA TGTGCCTGGCGGACAGGGGAGAATGAAAAACTGTTTTTT. Translated, it gives CAWRTGENEKLFF.

This clone appeared a few times. The chain is built from TRBV7-9 and TRBJ1-4, with 7 bases that match TRBD1. The CDR3 length is 14 residues. J gave up 6 bases and V 5 bases, and 6 bases lay outside the gene matches. Germline V gene lookup returns CDR1 SEHNR and CDR2 FQNEAQ (reference sequence). The CDR3 is CASSVGQDHEKLFF. In nucleotides, the CDR3 is TGTGCCAGCAGCGTAGGACAGGATCATGAAAAACTGTTTTTT.

This clone occurred a few times. The V call is TRBV11-1, the J call TRBJ2-3; a weak D match, TRBD2 (5 bases). Trimming removed 5 bases from V and 0 bases from J, with 21 bases in between. This CDR3 is 18 amino acids long. The germline V gene has CDR1 SGHAT and CDR2 FQDESV (reference sequence). The CDR3, as DNA: TGTGCCAGCAGCCTCATCCCCGGGCTAGCCCCTAGCACAGATACGCAGTATTTT. Translating it yields CASSLIPGLAPSTDTQYF. Full variable domain (remainder filled in from reference TRBV11-1 and TRBJ2-3): EAEVAQSPRYKITEKSQAVAFWCDPISGHATLYWYRQILGQGPELLVQFQDESVVDDSQLPKDRFSAERLKGVDSTLKIQPAELGDSAMYLCASSLIPGLAPSTDTQYFGPGTRLTVL.

V gene TRBV6-6 combines with J gene TRBJ2-2; the D gene is possibly TRBD1 (6 bases). CDR1 is MNHNY, CDR2 SVGAGI, per germline (reference sequence). V was pared by 7 bases and J by 8 bases, with 17 bases between. The CDR3 is made up of 14 amino acids. The CDR3 region has the DNA TGTGCCAGCACCTCACTCCCAGGGGCTGGGGAGCTGTTTTTT. This codes for CASTSLPGAGELFF.

This clone was recorded a few times. This chain joins TRBV28 and TRBJ1-5, with a tentative D call TRBD1 (6 bases). This CDR3 spans 15 amino acids. V was shortened by 3 bases and J by 7 bases, with 16 bases between the two germline ends. In germline, CDR1 is MDHEN, CDR2 SYDVKM. The CDR3 loop reads CASSLGGGPWQPQHF. CDR3 nucleotide sequence: TGTGCCAGCAGTTTGGGCGGGGGGCCCTGGCAGCCCCAGCATTTT.

The rearrangement uses TRBV5-4 and TRBJ1-2; D is unclear. Germline loops: CDR1 SGHNT, CDR2 YYREEE (reference sequence). V lost 0 bases and J 3 bases, leaving 12 bases between the germline ends. The CDR3 is 15 residues long. The CDR3 here is CASSLAATGDYGYTF. The CDR3, as DNA: TGTGCCAGCAGCTTGGCGGCGACGGGAGACTATGGCTACACCTTC.

The V call is TRBV5-4, the J call TRBJ2-3, with 11 positions matching TRBD2. The length of the CDR3 is 17 residues. Losses at the gene ends were 0 bases for V and 0 bases for J; bases not matched to a gene: 3. Germline lookup yields CDR1 SGHNT and CDR2 YYREEE (reference sequence). This CDR3 reads CASSLGTSGPSTDTQYF. The CDR3 DNA reads TGTGCCAGCAGCTTGGGGACTAGCGGGCCTAGCACAGATACGCAGTATTTT.

The CDR3 nucleotides are TGCGCCAGCAGCCCAACAGGGCGTAGGGGCGACGAGCAGTACTTC. Its translation is CASSPTGRRGDEQYF. The chain carries TRBV5-1 and TRBJ2-7, with D perhaps TRBD1 (6 bases). This CDR3 spans 15 amino acids. V was shortened by 4 bases and J by 5 bases, with 19 bases between the two germline ends. Germline values: CDR1 SGHRS, CDR2 YFSETQ.

This sequence joins TRBV11-2 and TRBJ1-2; 7 bases map to TRBD1. The CDR3 runs 14 residues. Germline CDR1 reads SGHAT; CDR2 reads FQNNGV. The V segment lost 4 bases and the J segment 5 bases; nucleotides outside the gene matches: 7. CDR3 nucleotides: TGTGCCAGCAGCTACGGGACAGAAATTTATGGCTACACCTTC. Translated: CASSYGTEIYGYTF.

The V and J genes are TRBV6-1 and TRBJ1-5; the D gene is possibly TRBD1 (6 bases). Germline V CDR1 and CDR2: MNHNS, SASEGT. The V end was cut by 1 base, the J end by 1 base, with 17 bases between. The CDR3 consists of 18 residues. CDR3: CASSEGVQTGRSNQPQHF. CDR3 DNA: TGTGCCAGCAGTGAAGGCGTCCAAACAGGGAGAAGCAATCAGCCCCAGCATTTT.